A selection of T cell receptor beta chains follows, all from one sample in a study of identical twins. MiXCR, run by TCRdb on the 5' RACE reads, gives a single entry per CDR3 protein. This table has some 250,000 distinct CDR3 sequences, 12% appearing once. This sample also appeared in a second study, on yellow fever vaccine responses in identical twins.

The sample consisted of memory (CD45RO+) T cells sorted from blood. The source is a young woman in good health. Each CDR3 is given without its conserved first and last residue. Each record gives: D gene, J gene, V gene, CDR3 protein. The D gene is left open where the match is weak.

- TRBJ2-7 TRBV20-1 SARDLEPYEQY
TRBD1 TRBJ2-7 TRBV19 ASSSHRGRDEQY
- TRBJ2-7 TRBV5-5 ASSTGFDRIYEQY
- TRBJ2-7 TRBV5-1 ASSPAPGPYEQY
- TRBJ2-5 TRBV7-2 ASSLGQGIEQETQY
TRBD1 TRBJ2-3 TRBV3-1 ASSLRRTGLGADTQY
TRBD1 TRBJ1-2 TRBV4-1 ASSQEGRQGIDGYT
TRBD2 TRBJ2-7 TRBV10-2 ASTLWSGLSGSIHEQY
- TRBJ1-1 TRBV29-1 SVGEGQDTEAF
TRBD2 TRBJ2-7 TRBV4-1 ASSQEPGGSYEQY
- TRBJ2-1 TRBV7-2 ASSLVDGTHEQF
- TRBJ2-1 TRBV9 ASSVVATGNEQF
- TRBJ2-2 TRBV30 AGPRGVTGELF
- TRBJ1-4 TRBV7-2 ASSSNSGNEKLF
- TRBJ1-1 TRBV7-9 ASSLAQGTEAF
TRBD2 TRBJ2-3 TRBV4-2 ASSQRLAGGPVSTDTQY
- TRBJ1-2 TRBV20-1 SARDPPFASRGGWMYGYT
- TRBJ2-3 TRBV24-1 ATSISPGYTQY
- TRBJ2-7 TRBV5-5 ASSLAMTGISYEQY
- TRBJ1-6 TRBV7-8 ASSYGQINNSPLH
- TRBJ1-5 TRBV7-8 ASSRRGRYQPQH
- TRBJ1-5 TRBV6-5 APMGINQPQH
- TRBJ1-3 TRBV5-1 ASSFGTSGNTIY
- TRBJ1-6 TRBV3-1 ASSLADSPLH
- TRBJ2-1 TRBV6-4 ASSPTGTANEQF
- TRBJ2-5 TRBV20-1 SASLTYQETQY
- TRBJ2-3 TRBV7-9 ASSRDSMQY
- TRBJ2-1 TRBV4-3 ASSRKANSDVDEQF
- TRBJ2-5 TRBV6-5 ASSSWDGKETQY
TRBD1 TRBJ1-2 TRBV29-1 SVVSGQDFYGYT
- TRBJ1-6 TRBV5-6 ASSFMSGYSPLH
TRBD2 TRBJ2-1 TRBV19 ASTRIAGGRTQF
- TRBJ2-3 TRBV20-1 SAKIPRVYTDTQY
- TRBJ2-7 TRBV5-5 ASRTGTRDEQY
TRBD2 TRBJ2-2 TRBV28 AIQTSGNVGELF
TRBD1 TRBJ1-4 TRBV12-3/TRBV12-4 ASRGTAEKLF
- TRBJ2-2 TRBV28 ASSLVGNSGELF
TRBD1 TRBJ1-2 TRBV6-5 ASSYTGTGGSNYGYT
- TRBJ2-7 TRBV3-1 ASSRFGGLGQY
TRBD2 TRBJ2-3 TRBV20-1 SARDKSGRAGATQY
TRBD2 TRBJ2-1 TRBV30 AWSGGGSSYNEQF
TRBD2 TRBJ2-1 TRBV3-1 ASSPRGLAGDNEQF
TRBD2 TRBJ2-5 TRBV20-1 SARRGLAAQETQY
- TRBJ2-1 TRBV5-1 ASSLGGLTYNEQF
- TRBJ2-7 TRBV15 ATSRDLQTSYEQY
- TRBJ2-7 TRBV5-1 ASGNQGRREQY
- TRBJ2-7 TRBV7-8 ASSLRQGVPYEQY
- TRBJ2-4 TRBV21-1 ASLPVQNIQY
- TRBJ2-5 TRBV5-1 ASSLAGDPQETQY
- TRBJ2-1 TRBV7-2 ASSGGGRSYNEQF
TRBD2 TRBJ2-3 TRBV6-2/TRBV6-3 ASSTEREGLKDTQY
- TRBJ1-6 TRBV20-1 SARDPVDSPLH
TRBD1 TRBJ2-1 TRBV27 ASGGQSGEQF
- TRBJ2-5 TRBV11-2 ASSLAQGGLLRETQY
TRBD1 TRBJ2-7 TRBV20-1 SAHDRGIPYEQY
TRBD1 TRBJ2-5 TRBV6-5 ASSSETRDRGRFRETQY
TRBD1 TRBJ1-3 TRBV28 ASTNQGVGGNTIY
- TRBJ2-5 TRBV9 ASSQGYAQETQY
- TRBJ2-7 TRBV11-3 ASQGASGEQY
TRBD1 TRBJ1-1 TRBV5-6 ASSFPTGVTEAF